This T cell receptor beta chain was profiled in a study of CD8 T cells in Susac syndrome. Turning to the study itself: Within the sequenced group of Susac syndrome patients, six showed active disease and roughly eight were in remission. The study, taken as a whole, reports: Clonal expansion did not appear in Susac syndrome CD4+ T cell repertoires.

Concerning this clonotype: Its antigen is as yet unknown.

V was pared by 0 bases and J by 5 bases, with 7 bases between. This CDR3 region has 12 residues. Per the germline V gene, CDR1 is DFQATT and CDR2 is SNEGSKA (reference sequence). Reverse transcription of roughly 0.45 to 1 ug RNA was performed with random hexamers. An immunoSEQ multiplex PCR generated amplified TCR beta CDR3 products spanning 54 Vbeta and 13 Jbeta. TCRdb recomputed calls from the immunoSEQ multiplex PCR reads with MiXCR, one row per CDR3 protein. In the table there are 95,000 to 150,000 distinct CDR3 sequences, approximately 96% of which are singletons. TCR beta sequencing covered blood CD8+ and CD4+ T cells.

Sequences were obtained from CD4+ T cells from PBMCs. This chain links TRBV20-1 with TRBJ1-2; D possibly corresponds to TRBD1 (5 bases). This receptor was taken from a human donor with Susac syndrome. Written as DNA, the CDR3 is TGCAGTGCTAGAGAGGGACGATATGGCTACACCTTC. Encoded protein: CSAREGRYGYTF.